This paragraph reports one T cell receptor (beta chain). These data come from a study of blood T cell repertoires in COVID-19. Sequencing was performed with immunoSEQ multiplex PCR; in TCRdb, only in-frame clones are kept and a portion is missing. The sample contains about 17,000 clones, around 80% of which appear only once. The V segment lost 5 bases and the J segment 9 bases; nucleotides outside the gene matches: 8. The CDR3 runs to 15 residues. Germline CDR1 is MNHEY and CDR2 is SVGEGT. The source material was peripheral blood. The TCR was taken from a man aged 55 to 70 with acute or convalescent COVID-19. The chain recombines TRBV6-2 or TRBV6-3 with TRBJ2-1; 12 positions match TRBD2. The CDR3 loop is CASSPWTSGAPEQFF. CDR3 DNA sequence: TGTGCCAGCAGTCCATGGACTAGCGGGGCCCCTGAGCAGTTCTTC.